Presented here are 9 T cell receptor beta chains from one specimen sequenced in a study of blood T cell repertoires in COVID-19 (dated by TCRdb to 2019 to 2021). Library generation was performed with the immunoSEQ multiplex PCR assay. The table comes from immuneACCESS by way of TCRdb, which keeps in-frame sequences with V and J called. Part of the clones is missing from these tables; in studies checked, under half for an unresolved V gene and the rest for unknown reasons. For this sample the table gives about 140,000 clones, of which about 90% were detected only once. 11% of the sample goes to the ten largest clones. The sample was peripheral blood. The receptors were sampled from a woman of 80 years or more with acute or convalescent COVID-19.

V usage is TRBV7-9 and J usage is TRBJ2-1, with D perhaps matching TRBD1 (6 bases). The CDR3 contains 15 residues. CDR1 SEHNR and CDR2 FQNEAQ come from the germline V gene (reference sequence). V shed 1 base and J shed 3 bases, with 10 bases lying between them. As DNA, the CDR3 is TGTGCCAGCAGCTTAGGGCAGGGGAACTACAATGAGCAGTTCTTC. Translation: CASSLGQGNYNEQFF.

V and J are TRBV18 and TRBJ1-1; 8 nucleotides align to TRBD1. J gave up 1 base and V 6 bases, and 10 bases lay outside the gene matches. Germline assignment: CDR1 KGHSH and CDR2 LQKENI. The CDR3 extends over 16 amino acids. The CDR3 DNA reads as TGTGCCAGCTCCCCGATGACAGGGGTCGCGAACACTGAAGCTTTCTTT. Protein sequence: CASSPMTGVANTEAFF.

The rearrangement joins TRBV20-1 to TRBJ2-7; tentative D call: TRBD2 (6 bases). Germline values: CDR1 DFQATT, CDR2 SNEGSKA (reference sequence). This CDR3 has 15 amino acids. Trimming removed 3 bases at V and 1 base at J, with 16 bases between. Here the CDR3 reads CSASQGSGGSYEQYF. The DNA of the CDR3 is TGCAGTGCTAGTCAGGGAAGTGGAGGGTCCTACGAGCAGTACTTC.

This sequence joins TRBV6-6 and TRBJ1-2, with D possibly TRBD1 on 6 matching bases. Per the germline V gene, CDR1 is MNHNY and CDR2 is SVGAGI (reference sequence). V lost 5 bases and J 3 bases, leaving 7 bases between the germline ends. CDR3 length: 12 amino acids. Here the CDR3 reads CASSPGDYGYTF. The CDR3 DNA reads TGTGCCAGCAGTCCAGGGGACTATGGCTACACCTTC.

The chain uses TRBV10-3 and TRBJ1-6; D perhaps matches TRBD1 (6 bases). This CDR3 comprises 15 residues. V lost 6 bases and J 5 bases, leaving 14 bases between the germline ends. Germline assignment: CDR1 ENHRY and CDR2 SYGVKD. The CDR3, as DNA: TGTGCCATCAGGGACATCAACAGGGATAATTCACCCCTCCACTTT. Translating gives CAIRDINRDNSPLHF.

The V and J genes are TRBV12-5 and TRBJ1-3; TRBD1 matches 7 bases. The CDR3 sequence is 15 residues long. Germline CDR1 LGHNT, CDR2 FRNRAP. The J segment lost 4 bases and the V segment lost 2 bases, leaving 5 bases of the junction unmatched. DNA for the CDR3: TGTGCTAGTGGTTTGAATAGACAGGGAGGAAACACCATATATTTT. Its protein product is CASGLNRQGGNTIYF.

The chain combines TRBV5-1 with TRBJ2-5; TRBD1 agrees at 10 bases. The CDR3 is made up of 14 amino acids. Germline V gene lookup returns CDR1 SGHRS and CDR2 YFSETQ. With V trimmed by 2 bases and J by 3 bases, 1 base remained unmatched. The CDR3 sequence is CASSFGQGEETQYF. The CDR3 nucleotides read TGCGCCAGCAGCTTTGGACAGGGGGAAGAGACCCAGTACTTC. Filled out from reference TRBV5-1 and TRBJ2-5, the complete variable domain reads KAGVTQTPRYLIKTRGQQVTLSCSPISGHRSVSWYQQTPGQGLQFLFEYFSETQRNKGNFPGRFSGRQFSNSRSEMNVSTLELGDSALYLCASSFGQGEETQYFGPGTRLLVL.

The chain uses TRBV30 and TRBJ1-1, with D possibly matching TRBD1 (5 bases). In germline, CDR1 is GTSNPN, CDR2 SVGIG (reference sequence). Trimming took off 4 bases at V and 3 bases at J, with 9 bases between the two ends. This CDR3 region has 12 residues. This CDR3 reads CAWIRGYTEAFF. The CDR3 nucleotides are TGTGCCTGGATAAGGGGTTACACTGAAGCTTTCTTT.

The DNA of the CDR3 is TGCGCCAGCGGCCCCGGCGGGGCCGGAGAGACCCAGTACTTC. Its protein is CASGPGGAGETQYF. The rearrangement uses TRBV5-1 and TRBJ2-5; possibly TRBD2 for D (6 bases). There are 14 residues in the CDR3. Trimming stripped 7 bases from V and 4 bases from J, with 17 bases between. Germline V lookup: CDR1 SGHRS, CDR2 YFSETQ.